Described below is a single TCR beta chain sequence and its context. Antigen specificity is unknown. The source of the sample is a study of cytomegalovirus exposure and HLA in healthy donors. As for the study in general: The same platform was used for the 130 or so validation repertoires as for the approximately 720 first-cohort repertoires, as reported in a later analysis.

Findings of the study overall: The investigators catalogued some 150 TCR beta chains as cytomegalovirus-associated.

V lost 5 bases, J lost 4 bases, and 18 bases lay in between. The germline V gene has CDR1 SGHVS and CDR2 FNYEAQ. This CDR3 region has 16 residues. TCRdb keeps only in-frame clones here, not all; method: immunoSEQ multiplex PCR. The sample lists more than 65,000 clones; about 92% were seen once. The TCR was taken from a man in his late teens or twenties in good health and CMV-seronegative. Specimen: PBMCs. The chain uses TRBV7-6 and TRBJ2-1; D is perhaps TRBD2 (6 bases). CDR3 amino acids: CASSRFPGTSYNEQFF. In DNA form, the CDR3 reads TGTGCCAGCAGCCGATTCCCCGGGACTTCTTACAATGAGCAGTTCTTC.